This T cell receptor (beta chain) was identified during a study of CXCR3-negative and CXCR3-positive naive CD8 T cells (dated by TCRdb to 2018 to 2020). Background on the whole study: In total, 120 million to 150 million TRB reads were obtained, corresponding to roughly 1.5 +/- 0.3 million reads per library. The diversity and physicochemical repertoire analyses included roughly ten donors pooled from two independent experiments. Naive subsets from roughly 5 donors and memory cells from 3 donors were included in the TRBV-TRBJ cluster analysis.

The data were produced on a NextSeq 550. The Human TCR Profiling Kit (MiLaboratory) was used to prepare UMI-labeled 5' RACE TRB cDNA libraries. The full amount of extracted RNA was used for cDNA synthesis, and the full amount of resulting cDNA was used for PCR amplification. Libraries were prepared in parallel with an identical number of PCR cycles. In the original analysis: With a minimum of two reads required per UMI, MIGEC and MiXCR pulled out about 54,000 +/- 9,700 unique UMI-labeled TRB cDNA molecules from each library. On average, each library contained approximately 40,000 +/- 10,000 functional in-frame TRB CDR3 nucleotide clonotypes without stop codons. After each sample was downsampled to 5000 UMI-labeled TRB molecules, VDJtools was used to calculate diversity metrics such as normalized Shannon-Wiener and Chao1. VDJtools was used to calculate clonotype-size-weighted physicochemical properties of the central five CDR3 residues, namely interaction energy, strength, volume and Kidera factor 4. The reads, reprocessed by TCRdb, yield one row per CDR3 protein sequence and no DNA. The V and J calls and clone size are TCRdb's, not the authors'. The sample table on file contains around 29,000 distinct CDR3 sequences. The ten most abundant clones make up approximately 10% of the sample.

The paper as a whole reports these results and caveats: Freshly isolated PBMCs were used for most assays because CXCR3 expression went down partially after cryopreservation. Naive CXCR3-negative and CXCR3-positive cells from the same donor showed similar TRBV-TRBJ usage, whereas memory cells showed distinct patterns. Surface CD5, linked to self-reactivity in mice, was comparable between naive subsets; TCR interaction strength was therefore also inferred from TRB CDR3 physicochemical properties. Repertoire diversity was comparably high in both naive subsets but much lower in memory CD8+ T cells.

No count is recorded, though its frequency marks this clonotype as medium-sized (0.01 to 0.1%). No cognate antigen has been identified for it. The CDR3 covers 13 residues, taking in both the cysteine and the phenylalanine. A DNA sequence was not provided. The CDR1 and CDR2 encoded by the germline V gene are SQVTM and ANQGSEA. Each CD8+ T cell subset was flow-sorted in triplicate, and 300,000 to 350,000 cells per subset were placed directly into RLT lysis buffer. Using standard density gradient centrifugation, peripheral blood mononuclear cells were isolated from buffy coats. An RNeasy Mini Kit was used to extract total RNA from the sorted cells.

The source is a human donor in good health. Some clones in this sample may be carry-over from other donors' samples. Sequencing was carried out using memory CD8+ T cells from blood. The sample's cell subset or site label, in plain terms: conventional CD8+ memory T cells (TMEM), sorted as controls. Recombination joined TRBV29-1 with TRBJ2-3. This receptor has the CDR3 CSVVAQITDTQYF.